Sequencing of this TCR beta chain was carried out in a study of cytomegalovirus exposure and HLA in healthy donors. As concerns this clone: The target antigen is unknown.

Study-level findings and limits: For cytomegalovirus status, the classifier reportedly gave diagnoses with high specificity and sensitivity. The authors listed around 150 TCR beta chains as cytomegalovirus-associated.

In germline, CDR1 is SGHRS, CDR2 YFSETQ. The junction had 3 bases not matched to a gene; V was cut back by 3 bases and J by 7 bases. The CDR3 is 14 residues long. The repertoire was sequenced with immunoSEQ multiplex PCR; TCRdb's copy has only in-frame clones and lacks some. The data hold under 200,000 clones, with roughly 81% observed a single time. This clonotype was sampled from a woman under 40 in good health and CMV-seronegative. The chain couples TRBV5-1 to TRBJ1-4; 10 bases align to TRBD1. The sequencing input was PBMCs. The CDR3 DNA is TGCGCCAGCAGCTCCGGGACAGGGGTTGAAAAACTGTTTTTT. Protein: CASSSGTGVEKLFF.